This T cell receptor (beta chain) was sequenced in a study of vaccination effects on CD4 cells after COVID-19. Using immunoSEQ multiplex PCR, the repertoire was profiled, and TCRdb retains in-frame clones only, with some absent. The sample lists tens of thousands of clones, roughly three quarters occurring once. Before any sequencing was done, the ViraFEST assay used viral peptide pools to expand antigen-specific CD4+ T cells. Researchers isolated CD4+ T cells once approximately eleven days of culture had elapsed. Participants got two doses of BNT162b2 or mRNA-1273 vaccine. Germline assignment: CDR1 LNHDA and CDR2 SQIVND (reference sequence). V lost 3 bases, J lost 3 bases, and 9 bases lay in between. CDR3 length: 15 residues. In regard to this clone: The antigen is unknown.

This chain connects TRBV19 to TRBJ1-6; D gene unclear. Sequenced here: CD4+ T cells from PBMCs cultured with HCoV-OC43 spike peptides, sampled after COVID-19 vaccination. The sample's subset: HCoV-OC43 spike overlapping peptide pool stimulation. This receptor was identified in a human donor who received a COVID-19 vaccine. For the CDR3, the DNA is TGTGCCAGTAGTATTCAGAGCTTCTATAATTCACCCCTCCACTTT. Protein product: CASSIQSFYNSPLHF. Full variable domain (outside the CDR3, taken from reference TRBV19 and TRBJ1-6): DGGITQSPKYLFRKEGQNVTLSCEQNLNHDAMYWYRQDPGQGLRLIYYSQIVNDFQKGDIAEGYSVSREKKESFPLTVTSAQKNPTAFYLCASSIQSFYNSPLHFGNGTRLTVT.